Presented here are 31 T cell receptor beta chains from one specimen sequenced in a study of control samples from healthy donors and cancer patients. TCRdb's table, derived via immunoSEQ multiplex PCR, lists solely in-frame clones and lacks some. Of tens of thousands of clones in the sample, 65% to 85% were seen once. The sample comprised PBMCs. The receptor set was obtained from a man between 65 and 85 years old with lung cancer.

The rearrangement joins TRBV7-3 to TRBJ2-2; weak D call: TRBD2 (5 bases). Germline loops: CDR1 SGHTA, CDR2 FQGTGA. The CDR3 runs to 14 residues. The ends were cut back, 2 bases at V and 4 bases at J, with 8 bases in the middle. The CDR3: CASSLQRGTGELFF. CDR3 nucleotide sequence: TGTGCCAGCAGCTTACAACGGGGCACCGGGGAGCTGTTTTTT.

The chain combines TRBV5-8 with TRBJ2-5, with 8 bases that match TRBD1. V was clipped by 3 bases and J by 4 bases; unmatched bases: 5. Germline V CDR1 and CDR2: SGHTS, YDEGEE. The CDR3 extends over 14 amino acids. The CDR3 DNA reads TGTGCCAGCAGCTGGGGGACAGGCCCAGAGACCCAGTACTTC. Its translation is CASSWGTGPETQYF.

This sequence joins TRBV27 and TRBJ2-3, with 9 bases aligning to TRBD2. V gave up 8 bases and J gave up 0 bases; unmatched junction bases: 6. The CDR3 loop spans 15 amino acids. Germline CDR1 MNHEY, CDR2 SMNVEV (reference sequence). The CDR3, as DNA: TGTGCCAGCCGGTCTCTAGCGGGAAGCACAGATACGCAGTATTTT. It translates to CASRSLAGSTDTQYF.

The table lists this clone with a few counts. This CDR3 is also generated by other DNA sequences in the sample. The chain links TRBV7-3 to TRBJ2-1; no definite D call. V lost 5 bases and J 1 base, leaving 6 bases between the germline ends. CDR1 and CDR2 from the germline V gene are SGHTA and FQGTGA. The length of the CDR3 is 13 residues. DNA of the CDR3: TGTGCCAGCAGCCTAGGGTCCTACAATGAGCAGTTCTTC. Residues: CASSLGSYNEQFF.

The genes are TRBV11-2 and TRBJ2-2, with TRBD1 identical over 9 bases. V shed 6 bases and J 5 bases; nucleotides not matched to a gene: 7. This CDR3 is built from 15 residues. Per the germline V gene, CDR1 is SGHAT and CDR2 is FQNNGV. The CDR3 protein is CASRQGQGGTGELFF. In DNA form, the CDR3 reads TGTGCCAGCAGGCAGGGACAGGGTGGGACCGGGGAGCTGTTTTTT.

The genes are TRBV2 and TRBJ2-2, with 7 bases that match TRBD1. Germline V lookup: CDR1 SNHLY, CDR2 FYNNEI. CDR3 length equals 15 residues. The junction had 8 bases not matched to a gene; V was cut back by 6 bases and J by 4 bases. The CDR3 loop reads CASRGDSMGTGELFF. Here the CDR3 DNA reads TGTGCCAGCAGGGGGGACAGCATGGGCACCGGGGAGCTGTTTTTT.

The chain is built from TRBV12-3 or TRBV12-4 and TRBJ2-1; unclear D gene. The CDR3 has 12 residues. V lost 4 bases and J lost 9, with 10 bases in between. CDR3 loop: CASSSPNREQFF. The CDR3 DNA reads TGTGCCAGCAGTTCCCCCAATCGTGAGCAGTTCTTC.

The J gene is TRBJ2-2, the V gene TRBV19; D remains unclear. The CDR3 is 11 amino acids. CDR1 and CDR2 (germline): LNHDA, SQIVND (reference sequence). Trimming took off 5 bases at V and 5 bases at J, with 3 bases between the two ends. This CDR3 is CASSSTGELFF. Here the CDR3 DNA reads TGTGCCAGTAGTTCAACCGGGGAGCTGTTTTTT.

J is TRBJ1-3 and V is TRBV3-1 (or the pseudogene TRBV3-2); D not certain. Germline V CDR1 and CDR2: LGHDT, YNNKEL (reference sequence). V lost 8 bases and J lost 0, with 14 bases in between. CDR3 length: 15 residues. This chain's CDR3 is CASSPRTYSGNTIYF. DNA of the CDR3: TGTGCCAGCTCTCCTCGGACGTACTCTGGAAACACCATATATTTT.

This sequence joins TRBV5-6 and TRBJ2-3; D call uncertain. The germline V gene has CDR1 SGHDT and CDR2 YYEEEE. This CDR3 has 14 amino acids. Deletions cut 4 bases from V and 2 bases from J, with 11 bases between. The CDR3 here is CASSKPGHTDTQYF. In nucleotides, the CDR3 is TGTGCCAGCAGCAAACCGGGCCACACAGATACGCAGTATTTT.

This chain links TRBV29-1 with TRBJ1-1, with D hard to call. Germline CDR1 and CDR2: SQVTM and ANQGSEA. V lost 4 bases and J 4 bases, leaving 13 bases between the germline ends. The CDR3 is made up of 13 amino acids. In DNA form, the CDR3 reads TGCAGCGTTGTTTCCTGGGGTGGCACTGAAGCTTTCTTT. It translates to CSVVSWGGTEAFF. Complete variable domain (other parts from reference TRBV29-1 and TRBJ1-1): SAVISQKPSRDICQRGTSLTIQCQVDSQVTMMFWYRQQPGQSLTLIATANQGSEATYESGFVIDKFPISRPNLTFSTLTVSNMSPEDSSIYLCSVVSWGGTEAFFGQGTRLTVV.

The rearrangement links TRBV25-1 to TRBJ2-7; 9 bases align to TRBD1. Looked up from germline, CDR1 is MGHDK and CDR2 is SYGVNS. This CDR3 comprises 13 residues. The V gene end was trimmed by 6 bases and the J gene end by 4 bases; junction bases not matched to a gene: 4. The CDR3 region has the DNA TGTGCCAGCAGCCGGGACAGGGCTTACGAGCAGTACTTC. Translation gives CASSRDRAYEQYF.

The V gene is TRBV9, the J gene TRBJ1-6; D might be TRBD1 (6 bases). The CDR3 covers 15 residues. CDR1 and CDR2 from the germline V gene are SGDLS and YYNGEE. V was trimmed by 4 bases and J by 7 bases, leaving 15 bases between them. The CDR3 loop is CASSPRAGENSPLHF. In DNA, the CDR3 is TGTGCCAGCAGCCCGAGGGCAGGGGAGAATTCACCCCTCCACTTT.

The V call is TRBV20-1, the J call TRBJ1-5, with 10 positions matching TRBD1. J gave up 7 bases and V 3 bases, and 18 bases lay outside the gene matches. This CDR3 spans 18 amino acids. Germline assignment: CDR1 DFQATT and CDR2 SNEGSKA (reference sequence). The DNA of the CDR3 is TGCAGTGCTAGTTCGGGGCTTGACAGGGGGCGAAATGACCAGCCCCAGCATTTT. Encoded protein: CSASSGLDRGRNDQPQHF.

J is TRBJ1-2 and V is TRBV28, with D uncertain. The germline V gene encodes CDR1 MDHEN and CDR2 SYDVKM. With 3 bases removed from V and 8 bases from J, the gap between germline ends came to 13 bases. CDR3 length: 13 residues. The CDR3 protein is CASSLTGLIGYTF. The CDR3 DNA sequence: TGTGCCAGCAGTTTGACCGGACTGATCGGCTACACCTTC.

The CDR3 DNA is TGTGCCAGCGGACAGGTCCATGGCACTGAAGCTTTCTTT. Translated: CASGQVHGTEAFF. The rearrangement uses TRBV12-3 or TRBV12-4 and TRBJ1-1; 7 nucleotides line up with TRBD1. The V and J ends lost 8 bases and 4 bases, in that order; junction bases with no gene match: 7. The CDR3 has 13 residues.

In this sample, this clone turned up a few times. The rearrangement links TRBV5-1 to TRBJ1-4; D ambiguous. The CDR3 spans 16 residues. Germline CDR1 SGHRS, CDR2 YFSETQ. The V end lost 4 bases, the J end lost 5 bases, and 18 bases lay between the germline ends. This CDR3 reads CASSLLRVQGNEKLFF. The CDR3 DNA sequence: TGCGCCAGCAGCCTTTTAAGGGTGCAAGGGAATGAAAAACTGTTTTTT.

The chain carries TRBV6-5 and TRBJ1-2; TRBD1 matches 10 bases. This CDR3 is built from 15 residues. J lost 3 bases, V lost 4 bases, and 5 bases had no gene match. Germline CDR1 and CDR2: MNHEY and SVGAGI. The chain's CDR3 is CASSLGQGGYYGYTF. The DNA of the CDR3 is TGTGCCAGCAGTTTAGGACAGGGGGGATACTATGGCTACACCTTC.

The chain employs TRBV2 and TRBJ2-6, with TRBD1 identical over 9 bases. The germline CDR1 and CDR2 sequences are SNHLY and FYNNEI. The CDR3 sequence is 20 residues long. J gave up 1 base and V 7 bases, and 17 bases lay outside the gene matches. This CDR3 reads CASTLKKGGTGTSGANVLTF. CDR3 DNA sequence: TGTGCCAGCACCTTAAAGAAGGGCGGGACAGGGACTTCTGGGGCCAACGTCCTGACTTTC.

The rearrangement joins TRBV6-2 or TRBV6-3 to TRBJ1-6; D remains unclear. V shed 5 bases and J shed 0 bases, with 11 bases lying between them. In germline, CDR1 is MNHEY, CDR2 SVGEGT. The CDR3 is 16 amino acids. The CDR3 loop reads CASSRPTSSYNSPLHF. CDR3 DNA: TGTGCCAGCAGTCGCCCAACGAGCTCCTATAATTCACCCCTCCACTTT.

This clone is a singleton in its sample. V and J are TRBV6-6 and TRBJ2-3, with 12 bases fitting TRBD2. CDR1 and CDR2 (germline): MNHNY, SVGAGI (reference sequence). The CDR3 is 14 amino acids. The V and J ends lost 5 bases and 7 bases, in that order; junction bases with no gene match: 4. The CDR3 bases are TGTGCCAGCAGTACTAGCGGGGGGCACTATACGCAGTATTTT. Translation gives CASSTSGGHYTQYF.

Concerning this clone itself: At one of its ends the junction is not consistent with the germline gene, which may arise from a read error. The V and J genes are TRBV6-5 and TRBJ2-1; the match to TRBD1 covers 11 bases. Germline assignment: CDR1 MNHEY and CDR2 SVGAGI. CDR3 size: 12 residues. The CDR3 coding sequence is TGTGCCAGCAGTTACCGTGGACAGGGGGCCCTCTTC. It specifies CASSYRGQGALF.

The CDR3 spells CASSLGVAGATTYEQYF. CDR3 sequence (DNA): TGTGCCAGCAGCTTAGGGGTAGCGGGGGCTACCACATACGAGCAGTACTTC. V and J are TRBV7-6 and TRBJ2-7, with TRBD2 matching over 9 bases. Germline lookup yields CDR1 SGHVS and CDR2 FNYEAQ. The V gene end was trimmed by 1 base and the J gene end by 4 bases; junction bases not matched to a gene: 11. CDR3 length: 17 residues. The full variable domain, completed using reference TRBV7-6 and TRBJ2-7, is GAGVSQSPRYKVTKRGQDVALRCDPISGHVSLYWYRQALGQGPEFLTYFNYEAQQDKSGLPNDRFSAERPEGSISTLTIQRTEQRDSAMYRCASSLGVAGATTYEQYFGPGTRLTVT.

The J gene is TRBJ1-5, the V gene TRBV19; the D gene is possibly TRBD1 (5 bases). The CDR3 extends over 14 amino acids. Trimming pared 3 bases from V and 2 bases from J, leaving 8 bases between. Per the germline V gene, CDR1 is LNHDA and CDR2 is SQIVND (reference sequence). CDR3: CASSITRGNQPQHF. As DNA, the CDR3 is TGTGCCAGTAGTATCACCAGGGGCAATCAGCCCCAGCATTTT.

The chain is built from TRBV30 and TRBJ2-7, with TRBD1 matching over 8 bases. Germline assignment: CDR1 GTSNPN and CDR2 SVGIG (reference sequence). Trimming removed 6 bases from V and 1 base from J; junction bases left unmatched: 8. This CDR3 spans 14 amino acids. CDR3 loop: CACRAGGDSYEQYF. For the CDR3, the DNA is TGTGCCTGCCGAGCAGGGGGCGATTCCTACGAGCAGTACTTC.

The gene calls are TRBV11-2 and TRBJ1-4; D not certain. Germline-derived CDR1 and CDR2 are SGHAT and FQNNGV. The V end was cut by 3 bases, the J end by 6 bases, with 11 bases between. The CDR3 length is 14 residues. This CDR3 reads CASSFTGSYEKLFF. Written as DNA, the CDR3 is TGTGCCAGCAGCTTTACCGGGAGTTATGAAAAACTGTTTTTT.

The V call is TRBV28, the J call TRBJ1-1; D remains ambiguous. This CDR3 has 14 amino acids. Trimming stripped 7 bases from V and 4 bases from J, with 16 bases between. Per the germline V gene, CDR1 is MDHEN and CDR2 is SYDVKM. The CDR3 DNA is TGTGCCAGCACCGTGGCGACCTGGTCCACTGAAGCTTTCTTT. It codes for CASTVATWSTEAFF. Looking up the rest from reference TRBV28 and TRBJ1-1 gives the full variable domain: DVKVTQSSRYLVKRTGEKVFLECVQDMDHENMFWYRQDPGLGLRLIYFSYDVKMKEKGDIPEGYSVSREKKERFSLILESASTNQTSMYLCASTVATWSTEAFFGQGTRLTVV.

The V call is TRBV5-1, the J call TRBJ2-7, with 12 bases that match TRBD2. The CDR3 sequence is 16 residues long. V shed 4 bases and J 0 bases; nucleotides not matched to a gene: 5. The germline V gene encodes CDR1 SGHRS and CDR2 YFSETQ. CDR3 residues: CASSPGLAGLSYEQYF. DNA of the CDR3: TGCGCCAGCAGCCCGGGACTAGCGGGTCTCTCCTACGAGCAGTACTTC.

This chain links TRBV5-1 with TRBJ1-2; 7 bases are a match to TRBD1. The germline gives CDR1 SGHRS, CDR2 YFSETQ. The CDR3 covers 13 residues. The junction had 9 bases not matched to a gene; V was cut back by 5 bases and J by 8 bases. The CDR3 is CASSRQGKRGYTF. The DNA of the CDR3 is TGCGCCAGCAGTAGACAGGGCAAGAGGGGCTACACCTTC.

The chain is built from TRBV7-6 and TRBJ2-7; D possibly corresponds to TRBD2 (7 bases). Germline V CDR1 and CDR2: SGHVS, FNYEAQ. The ends were cut back, 2 bases at V and 1 base at J, with 12 bases in the middle. The CDR3 runs 15 residues. Here the CDR3 reads CASSLRRGRSYEQYF. CDR3 in DNA: TGTGCCAGCAGCTTAAGGCGGGGGCGATCCTACGAGCAGTACTTC.

The V gene is TRBV27, the J gene TRBJ1-1; possible D gene TRBD1, 6 bases. From germline, CDR1 is MNHEY and CDR2 SMNVEV (reference sequence). V was trimmed by 5 bases and J by 11 bases, leaving 21 bases between them. This CDR3 is 14 amino acids long. The DNA of the CDR3 is TGTGCCAGCAGTGAGTACCCGCCGGGAACAGGGGCTTTCTTT. Translation: CASSEYPPGTGAFF.